This T cell receptor (beta chain) is drawn from a study of radiotherapy plus CTLA-4 blockade in lung cancer. Sequenced by immunoSEQ multiplex PCR; TCRdb stores in-frame clones only, minus some. The sample has some 73,000 clones, nearly 75% seen once. Comments on this clone: What it binds is unknown.

Study-level results: TCR clones of tumor origin grew in blood after radiotherapy plus ipilimumab.

There are 14 residues in the CDR3. From germline, CDR1 is SGHDT and CDR2 YYEEEE. V lost 3 bases, J lost 5 bases, and 4 bases stayed unmatched. This specimen was peripheral blood, taken from a patient treated with radiotherapy plus ipilimumab. The sequence came from a human donor with non-small cell lung cancer whose response to radiotherapy plus ipilimumab could not be evaluated. The chain is built from TRBV5-6 and TRBJ2-4, with 8 nucleotides matching TRBD1. CDR3 nucleotides: TGTGCCAGCAGCTGGGACAGGCGGGAAAACATTCAGTACTTC. It encodes CASSWDRRENIQYF. The whole variable domain, filled in from reference TRBV5-6 and TRBJ2-4, reads DAGVTQSPTHLIKTRGQQVTLRCSPKSGHDTVSWYQQALGQGPQFIFQYYEEEERQRGNFPDRFSGHQFPNYSSELNVNALLLGDSALYLCASSWDRRENIQYFGAGTRLSVL.